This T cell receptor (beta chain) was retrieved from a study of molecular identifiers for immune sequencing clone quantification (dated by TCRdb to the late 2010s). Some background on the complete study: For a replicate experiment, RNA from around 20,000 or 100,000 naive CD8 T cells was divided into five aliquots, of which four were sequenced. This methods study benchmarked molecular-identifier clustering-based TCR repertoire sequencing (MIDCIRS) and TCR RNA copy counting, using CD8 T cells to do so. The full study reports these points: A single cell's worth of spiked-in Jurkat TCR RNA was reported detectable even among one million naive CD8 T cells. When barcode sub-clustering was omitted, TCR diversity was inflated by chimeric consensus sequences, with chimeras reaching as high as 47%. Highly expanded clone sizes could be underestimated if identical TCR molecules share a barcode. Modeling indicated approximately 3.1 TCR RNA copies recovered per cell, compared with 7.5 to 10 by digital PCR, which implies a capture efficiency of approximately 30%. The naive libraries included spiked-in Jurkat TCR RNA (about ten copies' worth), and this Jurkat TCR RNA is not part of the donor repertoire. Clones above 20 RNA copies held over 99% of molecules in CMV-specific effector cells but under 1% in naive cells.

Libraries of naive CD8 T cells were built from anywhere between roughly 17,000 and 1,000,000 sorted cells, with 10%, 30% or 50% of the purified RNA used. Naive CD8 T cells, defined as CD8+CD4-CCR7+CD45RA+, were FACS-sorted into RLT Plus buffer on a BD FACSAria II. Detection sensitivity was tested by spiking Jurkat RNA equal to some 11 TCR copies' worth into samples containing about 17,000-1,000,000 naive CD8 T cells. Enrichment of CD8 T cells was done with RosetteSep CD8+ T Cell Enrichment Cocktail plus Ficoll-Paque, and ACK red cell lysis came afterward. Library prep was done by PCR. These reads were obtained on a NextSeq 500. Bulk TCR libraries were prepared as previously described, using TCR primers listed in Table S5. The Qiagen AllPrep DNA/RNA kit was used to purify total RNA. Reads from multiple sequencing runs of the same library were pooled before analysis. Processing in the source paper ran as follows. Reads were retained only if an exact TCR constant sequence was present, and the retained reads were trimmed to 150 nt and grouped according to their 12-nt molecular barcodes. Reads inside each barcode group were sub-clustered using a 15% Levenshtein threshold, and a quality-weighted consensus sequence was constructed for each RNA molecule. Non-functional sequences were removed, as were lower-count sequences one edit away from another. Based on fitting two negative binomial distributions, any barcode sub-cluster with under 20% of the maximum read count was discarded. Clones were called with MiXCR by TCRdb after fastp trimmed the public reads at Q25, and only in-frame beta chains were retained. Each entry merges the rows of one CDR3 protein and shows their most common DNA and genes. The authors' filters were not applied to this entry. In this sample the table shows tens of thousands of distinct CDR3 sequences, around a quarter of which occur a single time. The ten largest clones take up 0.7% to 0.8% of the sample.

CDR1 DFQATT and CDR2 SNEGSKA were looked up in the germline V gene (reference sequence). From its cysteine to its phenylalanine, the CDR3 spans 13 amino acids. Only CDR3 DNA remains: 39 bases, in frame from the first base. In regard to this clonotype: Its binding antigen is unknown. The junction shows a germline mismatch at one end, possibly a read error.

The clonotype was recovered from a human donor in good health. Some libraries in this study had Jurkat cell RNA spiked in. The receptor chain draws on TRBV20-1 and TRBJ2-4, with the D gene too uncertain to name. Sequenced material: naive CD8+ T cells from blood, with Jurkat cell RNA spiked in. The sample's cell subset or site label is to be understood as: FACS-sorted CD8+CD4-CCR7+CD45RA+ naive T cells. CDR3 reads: CSARLPAKSIQHF. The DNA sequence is TGCAGTGCTAGACTGCCAGCCAAAAGCATTCAGCACTTC.